This section outlines one T cell receptor beta chain sequence together with its context. This sample is part of a study of blood T cell repertoires in COVID-19. Study overall: The origin of the acute and convalescent COVID-19 samples was the United States, Italy and Spain.

As processed by the authors: Nucleated cell number was recorded as an estimate derived from reference gene primer amplification. TCRdb's table, derived via immunoSEQ multiplex PCR, lists solely in-frame clones and lacks some. V and J calls and clone size are those listed in that table; D and trimming were worked out from the DNA. The data hold about 320,000 clones, with 70% to 90% observed a single time. Trimming took 0 bases from V and 6 from J, leaving 8 bases between them. The germline CDR1 and CDR2 sequences are MGHRA and YSYEKL. The CDR3 is made up of 14 amino acids. The receptor was isolated from a human donor in a cohort sampled during active COVID-19. Input material: peripheral blood. The rearrangement joins TRBV4-1 to TRBJ2-2, with D tentatively TRBD1 (6 bases). CDR3 sequence reads: CASSQEDRSGELFF. The CDR3 region has the DNA TGCGCCAGCAGCCAAGAGGACAGATCCGGGGAGCTGTTTTTT.